Presented here are 17 T cell receptor beta chains from one specimen sequenced in a study of cytomegalovirus exposure and HLA in healthy donors. Amplification used 60 Vbeta primers and 13 Jbeta primers. Repertoires were generated with immunoSEQ multiplex PCR, while TCRdb's copy carries only in-frame clones and drops some. The sample includes 75,000 to 80,000 clones. Sequencing was performed on PBMCs. The receptors were sampled from a man younger than 35 in good health and CMV-seropositive.

This chain links TRBV6-1 with TRBJ1-2; 7 bases align to TRBD1. Germline V gives CDR1 MNHNS, CDR2 SASEGT. The CDR3 consists of 14 residues. J was trimmed by 6 bases and V by 5 bases; bases with no gene match: 9. For the CDR3, the DNA is TGTGCCAGCAGTTATCTGACAGGGAGCCATGGCTACACCTTC. Its protein product is CASSYLTGSHGYTF.

The chain is built from TRBV9 and TRBJ2-7, with 7 bases identical to TRBD1. The CDR3 has 14 amino acids. Trimming took 4 bases from V and 4 from J; bases not matched to a gene: 8. Germline V gene sequence: CDR1 SGDLS, CDR2 YYNGEE. CDR3 nucleotides: TGTGCCAGCAGCCCAACAGGGGACCTATACGAGCAGTACTTC. Its protein product is CASSPTGDLYEQYF.

The V gene is TRBV6-1, the J gene TRBJ1-6, with TRBD1 matching 7 bases. The CDR3 contains 14 residues. Germline V gene lookup returns CDR1 MNHNS and CDR2 SASEGT. J was trimmed by 7 bases and V by 3 bases; bases with no gene match: 3. CDR3 DNA: TGTGCCAGCAGTGAGGGGACAGAAAATTCACCCCTCCACTTT. Translating it yields CASSEGTENSPLHF.

Concerning this clone: The junction shows a germline mismatch at one end, possibly a read error. The CDR3 is CASSRRTGPNEKLFF. In DNA form, the CDR3 reads TGTGCTAGCAGCAGGAGGACAGGCCCTAATGAAAAACTGTTTTTT. The V gene is TRBV7-7, the J gene TRBJ1-4; 7 nucleotides line up with TRBD1. There are 15 residues in the CDR3. Germline V gives CDR1 SSHAT, CDR2 FNYEAQ (reference sequence).

According to its frequency, this clone is medium-sized. The rearrangement links TRBV19 to TRBJ2-5, with D hard to call. V was clipped by 5 bases and J by 1 base, with 5 bases between them. Germline values: CDR1 LNHDA, CDR2 SQIVND (reference sequence). The CDR3 totals 12 residues. The DNA of the CDR3 is TGTGCCAGTAGTGCGGCCCAAGAGACCCAGTACTTC. This codes for CASSAAQETQYF.

The rearrangement uses TRBV4-2 and TRBJ2-7; 7 bases are a match to TRBD2. This CDR3 spans 18 amino acids. Germline V gene lookup returns CDR1 LGHNA and CDR2 YNFKEQ. Trimming at V came to 2 bases and at J to 6 bases, leaving 19 bases not matched to a gene. CDR3 DNA sequence: TGTGCCAGCAGCCAACCAAACCCTAGCGGATCTCTCCTAGGCGAGCAGTACTTC. It encodes CASSQPNPSGSLLGEQYF.

The genes are TRBV30 and TRBJ2-1; no reliable D call. This CDR3 is 13 amino acids long. The V end was cut by 4 bases, the J end by 7 bases, with 14 bases between. Germline CDR1 GTSNPN, CDR2 SVGIG (reference sequence). CDR3 sequence reads: CAWTVAASNEQFF. CDR3 DNA: TGTGCCTGGACCGTGGCGGCCTCTAATGAGCAGTTCTTC.

The J gene is TRBJ2-3, the V gene TRBV5-4, with D possibly TRBD1 on 7 matching bases. Looked up from germline, CDR1 is SGHNT and CDR2 is YYREEE (reference sequence). Trimming stripped 0 bases from V and 6 bases from J, with 11 bases between. The CDR3 has 14 residues. This CDR3 is CASSLDAGGDTQYF. CDR3 bases: TGTGCCAGCAGCTTGGACGCAGGGGGGGATACGCAGTATTTT.

The gene calls are TRBV4-1 and TRBJ2-3; a possible D gene is TRBD2 (6 bases). The CDR3 runs to 17 residues. Looked up from germline, CDR1 is MGHRA and CDR2 is YSYEKL. Trimming took 0 bases from V and 0 from J, leaving 13 bases between them. The CDR3 DNA reads as TGCGCCAGCAGCCAAGATCAGGTAGCGGCCAGCACAGATACGCAGTATTTT. Its protein product is CASSQDQVAASTDTQYF.

The gene calls are TRBV5-4 and TRBJ2-5, with no clear D. V was cut by 4 bases and J by 2 bases, with 12 bases left in between. The CDR3 spans 14 residues. CDR1 is SGHNT, CDR2 YYREEE, per germline (reference sequence). The CDR3 is CASSRRLKQETQYF. The CDR3 DNA follows: TGTGCCAGCAGCCGACGACTGAAACAAGAGACCCAGTACTTC.

J is TRBJ2-2 and V is TRBV7-6; the match to TRBD2 covers 9 bases. In germline, CDR1 is SGHVS, CDR2 FNYEAQ. J lost 5 bases, V lost 1 base, and 8 bases had no gene match. The CDR3 runs to 17 residues. CDR3: CASSLVFSGGGTGELFF. The CDR3 bases are TGTGCCAGCAGCTTAGTTTTTAGCGGGGGAGGAACCGGGGAGCTGTTTTTT.

V gene TRBV28 combines with J gene TRBJ1-5; 7 nucleotides line up with TRBD1. The V gene's germline CDR1 is MDHEN and CDR2 SYDVKM. Trimming took 8 bases from V and 5 from J; bases not matched to a gene: 3. This CDR3 region has 12 residues. CDR3 coding DNA: TGTGCCAGCGACAGGGAGTATCAGCCCCAGCATTTT. It encodes CASDREYQPQHF.

The chain recombines TRBV30 with TRBJ2-1, with 10 bases lining up with TRBD2. This CDR3 is 15 amino acids long. In germline, CDR1 is GTSNPN, CDR2 SVGIG (reference sequence). V shed 5 bases and J 3 bases; nucleotides not matched to a gene: 7. CDR3 region: CAWSVLAGVYNEQFF. The CDR3 nucleotides read TGTGCCTGGTCGGTCCTAGCGGGGGTCTACAATGAGCAGTTCTTC.

In nucleotides, the CDR3 is TGTGCCAGCAGCATTCGACAGGGGACCTACGAGCAGTACTTC. This sequence encodes CASSIRQGTYEQYF. The rearrangement uses TRBV13 and TRBJ2-7, with TRBD1 matching over 8 bases. The CDR3 is 14 amino acids. V shed 5 bases and J 2 bases; nucleotides not matched to a gene: 5. Germline values: CDR1 PRHDT, CDR2 FYEKMQ (reference sequence).

This clone registers medium-sized by frequency. In the same sample, other DNA sequences code for this CDR3. The CDR3 sequence: CASSARLGEADEQFF. The CDR3 nucleotides are TGTGCCAGCAGTGCTCGATTAGGGGAGGCAGATGAGCAGTTCTTC. This chain joins TRBV6-4 and TRBJ2-1; possibly TRBD2 for D (6 bases). Germline CDR1 and CDR2: MRHNA and SNTAGT. Deletions cut 4 bases from V and 8 bases from J, with 18 bases between. CDR3 length: 15 residues.

This chain uses TRBV6-5 with TRBJ2-3, with D maybe TRBD2 (6 bases). The germline V and J ends were trimmed by 0 bases and 0 bases, with 7 bases remaining between them. The CDR3 has 15 residues. CDR1 is MNHEY, CDR2 SVGAGI, per germline. CDR3 nucleotides: TGTGCCAGCAGTTACTCAGGGACTAGCACAGATACGCAGTATTTT. This gives the protein CASSYSGTSTDTQYF.

V usage is TRBV28 and J usage is TRBJ1-2; D not resolved. Trimming stripped 9 bases from V and 5 bases from J, with 22 bases between. The CDR3 loop spans 15 amino acids. From germline, CDR1 is MDHEN and CDR2 SYDVKM. CDR3 loop: CASKTPETERYGYTF. The CDR3 bases are TGTGCCAGTAAAACCCCGGAGACGGAAAGATATGGCTACACCTTC.